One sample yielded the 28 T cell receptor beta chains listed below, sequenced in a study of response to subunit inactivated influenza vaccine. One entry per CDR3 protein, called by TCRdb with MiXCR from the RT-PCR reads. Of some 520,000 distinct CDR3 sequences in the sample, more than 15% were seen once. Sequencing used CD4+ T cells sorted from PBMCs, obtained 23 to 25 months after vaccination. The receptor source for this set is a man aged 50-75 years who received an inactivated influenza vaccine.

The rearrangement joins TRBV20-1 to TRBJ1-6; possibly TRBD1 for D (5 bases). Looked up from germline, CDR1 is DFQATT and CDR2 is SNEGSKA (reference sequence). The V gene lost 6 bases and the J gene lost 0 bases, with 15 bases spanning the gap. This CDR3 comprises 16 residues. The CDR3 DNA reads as TGCAGTGCCAGGAAGCAGGGCCTCTCCTATAATTCACCCCTCCACTTT. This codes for CSARKQGLSYNSPLHF.

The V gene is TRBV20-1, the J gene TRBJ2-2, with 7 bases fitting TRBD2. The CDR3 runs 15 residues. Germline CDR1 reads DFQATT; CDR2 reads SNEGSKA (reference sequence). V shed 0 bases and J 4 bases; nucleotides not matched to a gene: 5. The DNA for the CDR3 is TGCAGTGCTAGAGATCTAGCGGCGATCACCGGGGAGCTGTTTTTT. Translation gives CSARDLAAITGELFF.

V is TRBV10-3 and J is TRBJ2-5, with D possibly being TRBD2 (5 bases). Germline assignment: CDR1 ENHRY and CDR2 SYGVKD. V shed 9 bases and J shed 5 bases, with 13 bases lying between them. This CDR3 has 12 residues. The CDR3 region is CAIGRAKETQYF. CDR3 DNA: TGTGCCATAGGGCGGGCGAAGGAGACCCAGTACTTC.

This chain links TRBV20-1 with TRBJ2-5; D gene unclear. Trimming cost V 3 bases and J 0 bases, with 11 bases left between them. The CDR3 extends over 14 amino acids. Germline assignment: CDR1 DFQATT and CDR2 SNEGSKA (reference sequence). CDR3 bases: TGCAGTGCTAGCCCACCACTGTACCAAGAGACCCAGTACTTC. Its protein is CSASPPLYQETQYF.

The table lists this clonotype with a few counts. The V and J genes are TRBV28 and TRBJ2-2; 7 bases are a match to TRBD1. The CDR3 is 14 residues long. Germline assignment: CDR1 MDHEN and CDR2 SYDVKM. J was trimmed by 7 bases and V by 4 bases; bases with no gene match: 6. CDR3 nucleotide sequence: TGTGCCAGCAGTTCCGCAGGGGGTGGCGGGGAGCTGTTTTTT. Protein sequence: CASSSAGGGGELFF.

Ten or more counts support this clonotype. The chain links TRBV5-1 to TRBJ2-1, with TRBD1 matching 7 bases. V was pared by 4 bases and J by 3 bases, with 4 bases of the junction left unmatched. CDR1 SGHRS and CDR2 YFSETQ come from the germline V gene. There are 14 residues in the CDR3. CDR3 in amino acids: CASSPGTDYNEQFF. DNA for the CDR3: TGCGCCAGCAGCCCCGGGACAGACTACAATGAGCAGTTCTTC.

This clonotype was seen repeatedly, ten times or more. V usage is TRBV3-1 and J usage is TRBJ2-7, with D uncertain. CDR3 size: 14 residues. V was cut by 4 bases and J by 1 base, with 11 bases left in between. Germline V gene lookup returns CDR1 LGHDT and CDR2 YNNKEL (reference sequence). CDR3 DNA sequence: TGTGCCAGCAGCCTCAGCCTTAAATCCTACGAGCAGTACTTC. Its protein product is CASSLSLKSYEQYF.

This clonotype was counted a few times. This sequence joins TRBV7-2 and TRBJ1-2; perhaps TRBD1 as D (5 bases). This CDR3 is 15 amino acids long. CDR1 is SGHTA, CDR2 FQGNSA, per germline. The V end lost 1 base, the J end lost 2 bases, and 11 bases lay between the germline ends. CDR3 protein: CASSLVGTLNYGYTF. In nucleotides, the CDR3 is TGTGCCAGCAGCTTAGTCGGGACCCTGAACTATGGCTACACCTTC.

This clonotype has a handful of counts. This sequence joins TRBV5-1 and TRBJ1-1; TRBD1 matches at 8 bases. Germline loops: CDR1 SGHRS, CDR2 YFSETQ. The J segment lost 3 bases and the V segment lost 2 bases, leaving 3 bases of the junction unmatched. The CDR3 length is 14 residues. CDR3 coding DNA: TGCGCCAGCAGCTTCCAGGGGGCCGACACTGAAGCTTTCTTT. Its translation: CASSFQGADTEAFF.

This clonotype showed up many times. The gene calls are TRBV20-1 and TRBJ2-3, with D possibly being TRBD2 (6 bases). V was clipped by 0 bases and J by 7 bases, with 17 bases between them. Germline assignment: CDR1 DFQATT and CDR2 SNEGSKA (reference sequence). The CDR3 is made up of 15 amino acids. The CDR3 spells CSARDQSAGSNTQYF. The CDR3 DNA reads TGCAGTGCTAGAGATCAATCGGCGGGGTCCAATACGCAGTATTTT.

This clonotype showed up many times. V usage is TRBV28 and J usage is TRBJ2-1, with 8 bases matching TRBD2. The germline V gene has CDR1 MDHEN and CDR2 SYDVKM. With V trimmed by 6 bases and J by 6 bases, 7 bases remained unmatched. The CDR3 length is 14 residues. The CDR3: CASRNGRVGNEQFF. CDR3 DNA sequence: TGTGCCAGCAGAAACGGGAGGGTAGGCAATGAGCAGTTCTTC. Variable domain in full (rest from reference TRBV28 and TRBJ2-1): DVKVTQSSRYLVKRTGEKVFLECVQDMDHENMFWYRQDPGLGLRLIYFSYDVKMKEKGDIPEGYSVSREKKERFSLILESASTNQTSMYLCASRNGRVGNEQFFGPGTRLTVL.

CDR3 amino acids: CASSQRELPDTQYF. CDR3 sequence (DNA): TGTGCCAGCAGCCAGCGGGAGCTCCCAGATACGCAGTATTTT. V is TRBV3-1 and J is TRBJ2-3, with TRBD2 matching 7 bases. CDR1 is LGHDT, CDR2 YNNKEL, per germline (reference sequence). CDR3 length equals 14 residues. J was trimmed by 4 bases and V by 3 bases; bases with no gene match: 4.

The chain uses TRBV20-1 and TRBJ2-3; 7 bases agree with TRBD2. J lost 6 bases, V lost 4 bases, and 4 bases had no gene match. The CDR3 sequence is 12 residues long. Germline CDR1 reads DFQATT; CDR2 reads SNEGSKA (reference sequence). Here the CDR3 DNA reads TGCAGTGCTACGGAGCGGGGCGATACGCAGTATTTT. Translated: CSATERGDTQYF.

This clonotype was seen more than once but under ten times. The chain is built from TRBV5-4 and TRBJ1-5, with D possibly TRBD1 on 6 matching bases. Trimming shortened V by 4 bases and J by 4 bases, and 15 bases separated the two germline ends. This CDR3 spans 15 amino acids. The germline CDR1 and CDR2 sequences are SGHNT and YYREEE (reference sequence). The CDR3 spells CASSIGGGQNQPQHF. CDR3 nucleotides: TGTGCCAGCAGCATTGGGGGGGGGCAGAATCAGCCCCAGCATTTT.

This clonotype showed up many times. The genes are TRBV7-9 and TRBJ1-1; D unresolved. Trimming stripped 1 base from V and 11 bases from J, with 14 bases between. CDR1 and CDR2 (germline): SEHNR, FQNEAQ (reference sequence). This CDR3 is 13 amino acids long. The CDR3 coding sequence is TGTGCCAGCAGCTTAGGGGAGACGGTGCGGGCTTTCTTT. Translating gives CASSLGETVRAFF.

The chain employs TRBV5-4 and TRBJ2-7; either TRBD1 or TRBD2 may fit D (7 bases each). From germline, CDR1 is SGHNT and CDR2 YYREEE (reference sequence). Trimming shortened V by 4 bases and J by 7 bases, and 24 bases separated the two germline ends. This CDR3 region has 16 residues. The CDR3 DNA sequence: TGTGCCAGCAGCGGAACAGGGGCTCCGGGAGGATGGGAGCAGTACTTC. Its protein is CASSGTGAPGGWEQYF.

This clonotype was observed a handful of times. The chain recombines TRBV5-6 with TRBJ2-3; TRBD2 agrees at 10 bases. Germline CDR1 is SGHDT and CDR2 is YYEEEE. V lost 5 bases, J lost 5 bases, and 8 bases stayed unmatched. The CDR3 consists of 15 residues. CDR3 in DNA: TGTGCCAGCAGATACCTAGCGGGAGTAAAAGATACGCAGTATTTT. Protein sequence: CASRYLAGVKDTQYF.

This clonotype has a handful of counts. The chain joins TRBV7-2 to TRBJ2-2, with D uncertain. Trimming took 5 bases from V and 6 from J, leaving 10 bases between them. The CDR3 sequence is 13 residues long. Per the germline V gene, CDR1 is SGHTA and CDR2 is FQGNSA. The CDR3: CASSTRSAGELFF. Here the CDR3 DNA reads TGTGCCAGCAGCACGAGGTCGGCCGGGGAGCTGTTTTTT.

CDR3 sequence reads: CASSSAFTDTQYF. DNA of the CDR3: TGTGCCAGCAGCTCAGCTTTCACAGATACGCAGTATTTT. This chain uses TRBV7-2 with TRBJ2-3; the D is unclear. The CDR3 has 13 residues. V gave up 4 bases and J gave up 2 bases, with 7 bases separating them. Germline assignment: CDR1 SGHTA and CDR2 FQGNSA.

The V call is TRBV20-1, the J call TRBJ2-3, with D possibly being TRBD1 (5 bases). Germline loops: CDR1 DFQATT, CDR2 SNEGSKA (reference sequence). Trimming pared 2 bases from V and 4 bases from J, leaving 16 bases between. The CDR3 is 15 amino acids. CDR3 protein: CSARKLQEKPDTQYF. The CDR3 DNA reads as TGCAGTGCTAGAAAATTACAGGAGAAACCAGATACGCAGTATTTT.

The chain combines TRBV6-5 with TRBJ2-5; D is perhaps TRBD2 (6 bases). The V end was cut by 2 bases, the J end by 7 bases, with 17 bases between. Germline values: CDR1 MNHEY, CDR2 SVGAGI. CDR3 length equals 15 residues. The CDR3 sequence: CASSYGVRGLGTQYF. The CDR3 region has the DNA TGTGCCAGCAGTTACGGGGTTCGGGGGTTGGGGACCCAGTACTTC.

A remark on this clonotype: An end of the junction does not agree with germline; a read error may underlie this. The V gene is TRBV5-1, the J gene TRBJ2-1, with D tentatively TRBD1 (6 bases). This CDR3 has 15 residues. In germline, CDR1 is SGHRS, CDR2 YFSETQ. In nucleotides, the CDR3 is TGCGCCAGCCGCTTGGGGGCCCGGACCCACAATGAGCAGTTCTTC. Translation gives CASRLGARTHNEQFF.

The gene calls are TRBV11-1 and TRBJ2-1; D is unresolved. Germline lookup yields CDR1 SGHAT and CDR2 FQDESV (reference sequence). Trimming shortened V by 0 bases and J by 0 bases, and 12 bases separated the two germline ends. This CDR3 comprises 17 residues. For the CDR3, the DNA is TGTGCCAGCAGCTTAGCGTCGTGGAAGAGCTCCTACAATGAGCAGTTCTTC. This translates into CASSLASWKSSYNEQFF.

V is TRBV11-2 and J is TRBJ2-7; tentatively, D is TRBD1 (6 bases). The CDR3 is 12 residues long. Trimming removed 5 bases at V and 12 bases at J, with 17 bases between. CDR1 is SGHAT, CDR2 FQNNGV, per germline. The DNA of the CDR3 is TGTGCCAGCAGCACAACAGGGATGTCGCGGTACTTC. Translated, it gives CASSTTGMSRYF. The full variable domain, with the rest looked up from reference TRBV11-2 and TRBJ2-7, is EAGVAQSPRYKIIEKRQSVAFWCNPISGHATLYWYQQILGQGPKLLIQFQNNGVVDDSQLPKDRFSAERLKGVDSTLKIQPAKLEDSAVYLCASSTTGMSRYFGPGTRLTVT.

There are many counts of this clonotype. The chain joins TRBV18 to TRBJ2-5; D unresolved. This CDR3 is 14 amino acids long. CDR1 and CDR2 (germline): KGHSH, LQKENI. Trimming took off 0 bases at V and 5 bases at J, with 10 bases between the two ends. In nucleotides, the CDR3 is TGTGCCAGCTCACCACCGCCGGGTGGCGAGACCCAGTACTTC. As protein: CASSPPPGGETQYF.

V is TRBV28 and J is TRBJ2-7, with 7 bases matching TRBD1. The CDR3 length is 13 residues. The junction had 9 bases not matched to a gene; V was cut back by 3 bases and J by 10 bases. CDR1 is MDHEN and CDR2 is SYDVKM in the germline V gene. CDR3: CASSFYDRDLQYF. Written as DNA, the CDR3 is TGTGCCAGCAGTTTTTACGACAGGGATCTACAGTACTTC.

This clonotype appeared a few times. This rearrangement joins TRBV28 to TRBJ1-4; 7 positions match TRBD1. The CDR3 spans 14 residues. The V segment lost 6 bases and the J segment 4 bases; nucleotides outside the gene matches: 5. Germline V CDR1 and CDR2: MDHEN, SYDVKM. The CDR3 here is CASSGGQYNEKLFF. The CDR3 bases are TGTGCCAGCAGCGGGGGACAGTATAATGAAAAACTGTTTTTT.

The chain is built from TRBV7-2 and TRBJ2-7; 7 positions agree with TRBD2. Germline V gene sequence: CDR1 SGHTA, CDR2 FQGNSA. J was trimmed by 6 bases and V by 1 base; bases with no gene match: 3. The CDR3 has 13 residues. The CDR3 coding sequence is TGTGCCAGCAGCTTAGGCGGGAGCCTCGAGCAGTACTTC. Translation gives CASSLGGSLEQYF.